Ten or more counts support the clone carrying this T cell receptor (beta chain). The data were obtained in a study of response to subunit inactivated influenza vaccine. TCRdb reprocessed the RT-PCR reads via MiXCR and lists one record per CDR3 protein. The profile shows 600,000 to 850,000 distinct CDR3 sequences, about 14% of them singletons. V was clipped by 0 bases and J by 1 base, with 12 bases between them. The CDR3 spans 15 residues. The germline CDR1 and CDR2 sequences are DFQATT and SNEGSKA (reference sequence). This clonotype was obtained from a man in his forties or fifties who received an inactivated influenza vaccine. V is TRBV20-1 and J is TRBJ1-2; D is unresolved. Sequencing was performed on PBMCs from blood, taken 14 to 15 days before vaccination. CDR3 bases: TGCAGTGCTAGAGATAGTACAGCTTTTAACTATGGCTACACCTTC. Residues: CSARDSTAFNYGYTF.